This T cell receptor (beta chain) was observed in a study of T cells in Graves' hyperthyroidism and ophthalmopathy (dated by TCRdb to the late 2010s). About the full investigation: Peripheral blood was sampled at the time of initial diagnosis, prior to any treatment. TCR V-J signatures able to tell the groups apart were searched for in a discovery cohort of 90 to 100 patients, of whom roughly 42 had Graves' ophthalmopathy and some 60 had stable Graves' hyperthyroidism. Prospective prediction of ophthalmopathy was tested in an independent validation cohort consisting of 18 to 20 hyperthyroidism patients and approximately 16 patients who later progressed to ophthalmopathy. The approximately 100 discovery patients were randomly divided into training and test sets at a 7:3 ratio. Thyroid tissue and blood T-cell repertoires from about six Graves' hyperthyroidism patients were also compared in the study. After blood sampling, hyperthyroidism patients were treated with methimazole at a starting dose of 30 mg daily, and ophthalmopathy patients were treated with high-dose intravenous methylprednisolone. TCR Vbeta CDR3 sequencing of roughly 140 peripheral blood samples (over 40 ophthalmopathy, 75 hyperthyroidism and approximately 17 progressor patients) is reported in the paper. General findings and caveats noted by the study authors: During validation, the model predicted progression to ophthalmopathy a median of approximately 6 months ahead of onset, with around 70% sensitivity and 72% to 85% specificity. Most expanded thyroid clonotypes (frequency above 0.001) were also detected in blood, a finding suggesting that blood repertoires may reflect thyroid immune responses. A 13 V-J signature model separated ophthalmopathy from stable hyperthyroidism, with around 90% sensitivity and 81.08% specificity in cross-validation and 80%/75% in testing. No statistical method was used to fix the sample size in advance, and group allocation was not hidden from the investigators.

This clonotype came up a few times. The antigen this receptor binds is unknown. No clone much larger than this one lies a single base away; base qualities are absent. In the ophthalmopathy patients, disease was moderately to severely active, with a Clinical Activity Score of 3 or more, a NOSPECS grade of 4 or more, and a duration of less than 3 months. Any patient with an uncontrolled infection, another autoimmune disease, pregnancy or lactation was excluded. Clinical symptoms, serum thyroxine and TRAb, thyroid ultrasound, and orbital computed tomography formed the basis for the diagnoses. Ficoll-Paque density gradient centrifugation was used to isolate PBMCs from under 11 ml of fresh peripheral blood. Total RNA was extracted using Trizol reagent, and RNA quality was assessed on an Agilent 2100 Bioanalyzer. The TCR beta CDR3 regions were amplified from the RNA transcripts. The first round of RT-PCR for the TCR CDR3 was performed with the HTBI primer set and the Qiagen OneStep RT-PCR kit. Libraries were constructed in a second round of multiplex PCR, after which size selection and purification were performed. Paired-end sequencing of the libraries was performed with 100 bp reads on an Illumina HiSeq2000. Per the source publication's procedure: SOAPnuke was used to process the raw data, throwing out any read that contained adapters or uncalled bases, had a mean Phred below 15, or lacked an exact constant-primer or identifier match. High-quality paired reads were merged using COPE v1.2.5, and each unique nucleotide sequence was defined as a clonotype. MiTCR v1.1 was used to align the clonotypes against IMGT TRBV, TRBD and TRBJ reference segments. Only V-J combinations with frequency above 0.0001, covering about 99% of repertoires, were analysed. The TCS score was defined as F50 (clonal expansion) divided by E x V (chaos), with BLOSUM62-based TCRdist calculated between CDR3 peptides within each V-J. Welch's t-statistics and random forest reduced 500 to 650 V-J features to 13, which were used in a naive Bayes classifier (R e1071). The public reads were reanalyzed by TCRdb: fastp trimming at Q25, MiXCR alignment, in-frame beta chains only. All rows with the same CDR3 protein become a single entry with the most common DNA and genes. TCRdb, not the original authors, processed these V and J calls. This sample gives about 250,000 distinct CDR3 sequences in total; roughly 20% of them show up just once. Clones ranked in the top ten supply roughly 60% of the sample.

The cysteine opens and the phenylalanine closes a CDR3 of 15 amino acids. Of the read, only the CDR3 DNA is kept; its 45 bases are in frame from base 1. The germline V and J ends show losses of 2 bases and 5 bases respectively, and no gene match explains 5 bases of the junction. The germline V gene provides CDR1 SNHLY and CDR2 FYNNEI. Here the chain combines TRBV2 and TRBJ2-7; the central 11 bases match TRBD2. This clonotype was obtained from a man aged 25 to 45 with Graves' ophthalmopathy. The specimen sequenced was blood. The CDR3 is CASSELLAGADEQYF. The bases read TGTGCCAGCAGTGAATTACTAGCGGGAGCTGACGAGCAGTACTTC.